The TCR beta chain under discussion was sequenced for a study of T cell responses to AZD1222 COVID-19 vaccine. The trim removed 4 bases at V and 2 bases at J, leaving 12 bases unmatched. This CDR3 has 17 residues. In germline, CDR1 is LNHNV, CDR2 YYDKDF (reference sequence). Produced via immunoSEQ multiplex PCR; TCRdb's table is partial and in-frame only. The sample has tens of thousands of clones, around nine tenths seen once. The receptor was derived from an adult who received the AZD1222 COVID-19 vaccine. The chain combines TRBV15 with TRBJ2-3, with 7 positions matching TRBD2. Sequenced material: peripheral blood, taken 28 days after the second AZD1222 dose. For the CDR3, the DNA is TGTGCCACCAGCATTACCCCGGGGGGAGGGAACACAGATACGCAGTATTTT. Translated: CATSITPGGGNTDTQYF.